This T cell receptor (beta chain) was retrieved from a study of cytomegalovirus exposure and HLA in healthy donors. The CDR3 spans 14 residues. Germline lookup yields CDR1 MNHNS and CDR2 SASEGT. Germline trimming cut 3 bases from V and 4 bases from J; bases unmatched to any gene: 3. Measured with immunoSEQ multiplex PCR; TCRdb has only the in-frame clones, and not every one. Counted here are about 170,000 clones, 89% occurring once; the ten biggest clones make up about 9.4%. This TCR was sampled from a woman under 30 in good health and CMV-seropositive. The sequenced sample consisted of PBMCs. The chain is built from TRBV6-1 and TRBJ1-5; 7 bases match TRBD1. The CDR3 here is CASSETGWNQPQHF. CDR3 nucleotide sequence: TGTGCCAGCAGTGAGACAGGGTGGAATCAGCCCCAGCATTTT.